The subject of this entry is one TCR beta chain. Its antigen is not identified. The data stem from a study of Ad26.COV2.S vaccination and SARS-CoV-2 variants. Whole-study results and caveats: Reports say spike-specific CD8+ and CD4+ T cell responses covered substantial breadth after vaccination.

TCRdb's copy holds only in-frame clones and misses some; the assay was immunoSEQ multiplex PCR. The sample has some 300,000 clones, over 80% seen once. Treatment denoted: around 19 received Ad26.COV2.S at low or high dose, single or two shots; about 5 received placebo; per-sample allocation not given. Specimen acquisition occurred on day 63 following the initial vaccine or placebo injection. The CDR3 covers 17 residues. Trimming took off 0 bases at V and 6 bases at J, with 17 bases between the two ends. Germline lookup yields CDR1 MNHEY and CDR2 SVGEGT. The chain links TRBV6-2 or TRBV6-3 to TRBJ2-2; D is undetermined. The source material was peripheral blood, sampled in a trial of Ad26.COV2.S vaccine versus placebo. This TCR was recovered from a person aged 18 to 65 who received the Ad26.COV2.S COVID-19 vaccine or a placebo. CDR3 nucleotide sequence: TGTGCCAGCAGTTACTCGTTCGATGAGGAATGGGCCGGGGAGCTGTTTTTT. Its protein is CASSYSFDEEWAGELFF.